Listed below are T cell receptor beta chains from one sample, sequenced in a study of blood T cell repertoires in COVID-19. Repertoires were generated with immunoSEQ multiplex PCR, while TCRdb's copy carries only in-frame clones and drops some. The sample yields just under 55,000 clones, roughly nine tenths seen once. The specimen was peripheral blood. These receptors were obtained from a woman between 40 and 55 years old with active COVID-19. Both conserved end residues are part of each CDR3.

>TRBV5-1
CASSLRGQGDTGELFF
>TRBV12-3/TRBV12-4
CASSFIDEQFF
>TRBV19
CASSMRGTGAATYEQYF
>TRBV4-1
CASSHLQGFGDEQFF
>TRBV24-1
CATSDVTSAEGELFF
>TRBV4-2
CASTQRVRGNTEAFF
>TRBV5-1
CASRSVTNGYTF
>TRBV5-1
CASSLGRREDSPLHF
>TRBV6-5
CASSIQGREQFF
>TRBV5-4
CASSPPGVKGNEQFF
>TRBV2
CASSSGFHEQYF
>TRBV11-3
CASKSSGGEAFF
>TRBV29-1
CSVRYGGVTDTQYF
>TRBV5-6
CASTSRRSKSRGINEQFF
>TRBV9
CASSTHPIVNRDGGYTF
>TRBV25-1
CASSETGRAYEQYF
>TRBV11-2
CASSPRLDIITYEQYF
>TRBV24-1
CATSVLGRVGQPQHF
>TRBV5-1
CASSLGLDRSNEKLFF
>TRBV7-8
CASSLARAPGGSYTF
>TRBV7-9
CASSLPIQGMNTEAFF
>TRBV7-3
CASSPDRVGGYTF
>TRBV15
CATSKDLGDSTIYF
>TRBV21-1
CASSNQPGLAMNQPRETQYF
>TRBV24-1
CATSAVLGGQPQHF
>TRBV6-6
CASRRATGLANYGYTF
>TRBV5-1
CASSLGPTTGELFF
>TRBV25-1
CASSASGGLPYGYTF
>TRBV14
CASSQGSPAYNEQFF
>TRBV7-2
CASSLDGPGVGEQFF
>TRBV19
CASSDQQGAVNTEAFF
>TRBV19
CASSISDKGVGELFF
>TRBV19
CASSIRDRDLDGYTF
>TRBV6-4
CASSAGQTNSPLHF
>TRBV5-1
CASSPGEVFGQPQHF
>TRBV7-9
CASSVHSSGYGYTF
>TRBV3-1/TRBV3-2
CASSQASVIGFNEQFF
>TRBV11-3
CASSSKQGVRELFF
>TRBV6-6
CASSRRRGSTDTQYF
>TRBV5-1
CASSLVSGRDIQYF
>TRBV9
CASSDRRRDTQYF
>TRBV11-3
CASSSTAGTYEQYF
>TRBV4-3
CASSKTGQGIEAFF
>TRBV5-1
CASSSDRGAYNSPLHF
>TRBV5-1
CASSLEGAGNSPLHF
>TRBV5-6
CASSFPGLMNTEAFF
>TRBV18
CASSPPAGGQETQYF
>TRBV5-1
CASSPSGAGAHNEQFF
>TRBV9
CASSVDSRSPLHF
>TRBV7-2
CASSPQGGQALASGNTIYF
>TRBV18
CASSPTAQAGELFF